The 19 T cell receptor beta chains given below trace back to one sample, sequenced in a study of blood T cell repertoires in COVID-19. Only in-frame clones appear in the TCRdb table, and some are missing; sequencing was by immunoSEQ multiplex PCR. The sample shows approximately 44,000 clones, 60% to 80% of them seen only once. The material sequenced was peripheral blood. These receptors all come from a woman over 75 with acute or convalescent COVID-19.

The chain combines TRBV27 with TRBJ2-7; 7 bases map to TRBD1. The germline gives CDR1 MNHEY, CDR2 SMNVEV (reference sequence). The CDR3 has 13 residues. The V and J ends lost 6 bases and 5 bases, in that order; junction bases with no gene match: 7. The CDR3 protein is CASRRQGVDEQYF. For the CDR3, the DNA is TGTGCCAGCAGGCGGCAGGGGGTGGACGAGCAGTACTTC.

The chain combines TRBV7-9 with TRBJ2-7; D ambiguous. The CDR3 length is 15 residues. Germline CDR1 SEHNR, CDR2 FQNEAQ (reference sequence). Trimming shortened V by 4 bases and J by 2 bases, and 15 bases separated the two germline ends. CDR3 protein: CASSSQRATAYEQYF. CDR3 bases: TGTGCCAGCAGCTCCCAGCGCGCCACCGCCTACGAGCAGTACTTC.

V and J are TRBV10-2 and TRBJ2-1, with TRBD2 identical over 9 bases. CDR3 length: 13 amino acids. Germline V gene data show CDR1 as WSHSY and CDR2 as SAAADI. V lost 4 bases and J lost 6; bases outside the gene matches: 1. DNA of the CDR3: TGCGCCAGCAGTGGACTAGCGGCCAATGAGCAGTTCTTC. Protein sequence: CASSGLAANEQFF.

V is TRBV24-1 and J is TRBJ2-3, with 7 bases lining up with TRBD2. The CDR3 sequence is 15 residues long. The V segment lost 4 bases and the J segment 0 bases; nucleotides outside the gene matches: 3. Germline V gene data show CDR1 as KGHDR and CDR2 as SFDVKD. In DNA form, the CDR3 reads TGTGCCACCAGTGAGGGGGGGACCAGCACAGATACGCAGTATTTT. Translating it yields CATSEGGTSTDTQYF.

V usage is TRBV7-9 and J usage is TRBJ1-1, with TRBD1 as a possible D gene (6 bases). Germline V CDR1 and CDR2: SEHNR, FQNEAQ (reference sequence). The V end was cut by 2 bases, the J end by 3 bases, with 10 bases between. The CDR3 sequence is 14 residues long. CDR3 in amino acids: CASSLSQGYTEAFF. In DNA form, the CDR3 reads TGTGCCAGCAGCTTATCACAGGGATACACTGAAGCTTTCTTT.

The V and J genes are TRBV28 and TRBJ1-3; 7 nucleotides align to TRBD1. This CDR3 spans 17 amino acids. The germline gives CDR1 MDHEN, CDR2 SYDVKM. Trimming took 6 bases from V and 0 from J; bases not matched to a gene: 11. Here the CDR3 reads CASSTTYRGNSGNTIYF. In nucleotides, the CDR3 is TGTGCCAGCAGCACTACCTACAGGGGAAACTCTGGAAACACCATATATTTT.

The rearrangement joins TRBV6-4 to TRBJ2-2; D remains ambiguous. The CDR3 is 12 residues long. Trimming pared 5 bases from V and 3 bases from J, leaving 4 bases between. In germline, CDR1 is MRHNA, CDR2 SNTAGT. CDR3 DNA sequence: TGTGCCAGCAGTTCGTACACCGGGGAGCTGTTTTTT. This gives the protein CASSSYTGELFF.

This clone was seen once. The V call is TRBV5-1, the J call TRBJ1-1; D might be TRBD1 (6 bases). V lost 6 bases and J 6 bases, leaving 18 bases between the germline ends. This CDR3 is 14 amino acids long. CDR1 is SGHRS and CDR2 is YFSETQ in the germline V gene. CDR3 protein: CASKQGTFIAEAFF. Here the CDR3 DNA reads TGCGCCAGCAAACAGGGTACGTTTATCGCTGAAGCTTTCTTT. Drawing the rest from reference TRBV5-1 and TRBJ1-1, the complete variable domain is KAGVTQTPRYLIKTRGQQVTLSCSPISGHRSVSWYQQTPGQGLQFLFEYFSETQRNKGNFPGRFSGRQFSNSRSEMNVSTLELGDSALYLCASKQGTFIAEAFFGQGTRLTVV.

The chain uses TRBV9 and TRBJ2-2; TRBD2 matches 11 bases. After removal of 4 bases from V and 0 bases from J, the junction contained 5 bases not matched to a gene. The germline V gene has CDR1 SGDLS and CDR2 YYNGEE. CDR3 size: 17 residues. The CDR3 is CASSPLAGVSNTGELFF. Written as DNA, the CDR3 is TGTGCCAGCAGCCCACTAGCGGGAGTATCGAACACCGGGGAGCTGTTTTTT.

The rearrangement uses TRBV5-4 and TRBJ1-3; D ambiguous. The CDR3 totals 17 residues. Per germline, CDR1 SGHNT and CDR2 YYREEE (reference sequence). V lost 4 bases and J 1 base, leaving 18 bases between the germline ends. This CDR3 reads CASSSGDSFGSGNTIYF. As DNA, the CDR3 is TGTGCCAGCAGCAGCGGGGATTCTTTTGGTTCTGGAAACACCATATATTTT.

V is TRBV19 and J is TRBJ2-2, with TRBD2 matching 11 bases. Per the germline V gene, CDR1 is LNHDA and CDR2 is SQIVND (reference sequence). Trimming at V came to 6 bases and at J to 5 bases, leaving 2 bases not matched to a gene. This CDR3 is 14 amino acids long. As DNA, the CDR3 is TGTGCCAGTAGACTAGCGGGAGAGACCGGGGAGCTGTTTTTT. Translated, it gives CASRLAGETGELFF.

The J gene is TRBJ2-3, the V gene TRBV18; TRBD2 might be the D (6 bases). Germline V gives CDR1 KGHSH, CDR2 LQKENI. Trimming pared 0 bases from V and 2 bases from J, leaving 9 bases between. This CDR3 is built from 15 residues. CDR3 DNA: TGTGCCAGCTCACCACCGGGACTGGACACAGATACGCAGTATTTT. Translation gives CASSPPGLDTDTQYF.

V is TRBV30 and J is TRBJ1-5; no reliable D call. The germline gives CDR1 GTSNPN, CDR2 SVGIG (reference sequence). The CDR3 runs 16 residues. With 2 bases removed from V and 4 bases from J, the gap between germline ends came to 18 bases. As DNA, the CDR3 is TGTGCCTGGAGTCCCTTCTTCTTGGAGGGAAATCAGCCCCAGCATTTT. Its protein product is CAWSPFFLEGNQPQHF.

This clone was detected a few times. The chain couples TRBV2 to TRBJ2-6; the match to TRBD1 covers 8 bases. The ends lost 6 bases at V and 0 bases at J; junction bases unmatched: 10. Germline-derived CDR1 and CDR2 are SNHLY and FYNNEI. CDR3 length equals 18 residues. The chain's CDR3 is CASSTQGGFSSGANVLTF. The DNA of the CDR3 is TGTGCCAGCAGCACACAGGGGGGATTCTCCTCTGGGGCCAACGTCCTGACTTTC.

The gene calls are TRBV12-5 and TRBJ1-1; the D is unclear. CDR1 LGHNT and CDR2 FRNRAP come from the germline V gene. Trimming removed 2 bases from V and 3 bases from J, with 13 bases in between. CDR3 length: 15 amino acids. Here the CDR3 reads CASGLTSGGYTEAFF. The DNA for the CDR3 is TGTGCTAGTGGTTTGACCTCTGGCGGCTACACTGAAGCTTTCTTT.

V and J are TRBV29-1 and TRBJ1-1; maybe TRBD1 (6 bases). Deletions cut 7 bases from V and 8 bases from J, with 14 bases between. The CDR3 totals 11 residues. CDR1 SQVTM and CDR2 ANQGSEA come from the germline V gene. The CDR3 DNA follows: TGCAGCGCTACAAGGACAGCAGAAGCTTTCTTT. Its translation: CSATRTAEAFF.

V usage is TRBV5-1 and J usage is TRBJ2-7, with 13 positions matching TRBD2. J gave up 3 bases and V 4 bases, and 7 bases lay outside the gene matches. Looked up from germline, CDR1 is SGHRS and CDR2 is YFSETQ. The CDR3 has 16 amino acids. The CDR3 nucleotides are TGCGCCAGCAGCAGCGGACTAGCGGGAGAAGTCTACGAGCAGTACTTC. As protein: CASSSGLAGEVYEQYF.

This clone appeared a single time. J is TRBJ2-7 and V is TRBV2; the D is unclear. V was cut by 4 bases and J by 8 bases, with 12 bases left in between. CDR3 length equals 12 residues. Germline CDR1 and CDR2: SNHLY and FYNNEI. The CDR3 loop is CASSAGTDKQYF. The CDR3 DNA sequence: TGTGCCAGCAGTGCAGGCACAGACAAGCAGTACTTC. Full variable domain (outside the CDR3, taken from reference TRBV2 and TRBJ2-7): EPEVTQTPSHQVTQMGQEVILRCVPISNHLYFYWYRQILGQKVEFLVSFYNNEISEKSEIFDDQFSVERPDGSNFTLKIRSTKLEDSAMYFCASSAGTDKQYFGPGTRLTVT.

The chain combines TRBV4-3 with TRBJ1-2; D is possibly TRBD1 (5 bases). Germline V gene lookup returns CDR1 LGHNA and CDR2 YSLEER. The CDR3 has 13 amino acids. V lost 0 bases and J 4 bases, leaving 6 bases between the germline ends. The CDR3 loop is CASSQEGAYGYTF. CDR3 nucleotide sequence: TGCGCCAGCAGCCAAGAAGGGGCCTATGGCTACACCTTC.